This paragraph reports one T cell receptor beta chain. The source of the sample is a study of blood T cell repertoires in COVID-19. Study background: The samples span acute and convalescent COVID-19 from the United States, Italy and Spain.

Produced via immunoSEQ multiplex PCR; TCRdb's table is partial and in-frame only. The sample yields 100,000 to 120,000 clones, 88% seen once. Unmatched junction bases numbered 2, after V lost 0 bases and J lost 7 bases. This CDR3 is built from 14 residues. CDR1 SGHRS and CDR2 YFSETQ come from the germline V gene. This receptor was identified in a human donor in a cohort sampled during active COVID-19. The sequencing input was peripheral blood. This sequence joins TRBV5-1 and TRBJ2-3, with 10 nucleotides matching TRBD1. CDR3 coding DNA: TGCGCCAGCAGCTTGGGGACAGGGGGAAATACGCAGTATTTT. Protein sequence: CASSLGTGGNTQYF.